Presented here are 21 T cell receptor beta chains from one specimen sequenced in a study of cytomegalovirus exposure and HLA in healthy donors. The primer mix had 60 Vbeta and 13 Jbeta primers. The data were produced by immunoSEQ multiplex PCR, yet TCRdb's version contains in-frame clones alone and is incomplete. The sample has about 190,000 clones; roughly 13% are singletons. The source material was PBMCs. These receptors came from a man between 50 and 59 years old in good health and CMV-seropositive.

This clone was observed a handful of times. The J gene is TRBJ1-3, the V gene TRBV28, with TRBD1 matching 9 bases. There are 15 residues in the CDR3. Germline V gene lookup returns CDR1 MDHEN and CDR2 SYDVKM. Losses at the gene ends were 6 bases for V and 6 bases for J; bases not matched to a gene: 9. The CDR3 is CASRGSGQGKNTIYF. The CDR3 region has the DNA TGTGCCAGCAGGGGCTCGGGACAGGGTAAAAACACCATATATTTT.

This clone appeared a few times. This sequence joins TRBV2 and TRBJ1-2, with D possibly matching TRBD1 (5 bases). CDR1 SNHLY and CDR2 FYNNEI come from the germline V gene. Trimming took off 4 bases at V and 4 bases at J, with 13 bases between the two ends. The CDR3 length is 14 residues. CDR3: CASSGQGSGYGYTF. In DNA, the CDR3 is TGTGCCAGCAGTGGGCAGGGATCTGGCTATGGCTACACCTTC.

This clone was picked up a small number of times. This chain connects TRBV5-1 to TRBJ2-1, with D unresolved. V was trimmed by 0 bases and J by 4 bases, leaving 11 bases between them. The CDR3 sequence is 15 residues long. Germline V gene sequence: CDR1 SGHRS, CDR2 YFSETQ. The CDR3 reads CASSLVPNSYNEQFF. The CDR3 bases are TGCGCCAGCAGCTTGGTACCTAACAGTTACAATGAGCAGTTCTTC.

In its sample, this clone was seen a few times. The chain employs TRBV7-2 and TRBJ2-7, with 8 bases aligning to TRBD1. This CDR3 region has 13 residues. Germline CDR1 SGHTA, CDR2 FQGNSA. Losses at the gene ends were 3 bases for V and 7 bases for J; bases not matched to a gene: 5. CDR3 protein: CASSFSTGDEQYF. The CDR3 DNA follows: TGTGCCAGCAGCTTCTCGACAGGGGATGAGCAGTACTTC.

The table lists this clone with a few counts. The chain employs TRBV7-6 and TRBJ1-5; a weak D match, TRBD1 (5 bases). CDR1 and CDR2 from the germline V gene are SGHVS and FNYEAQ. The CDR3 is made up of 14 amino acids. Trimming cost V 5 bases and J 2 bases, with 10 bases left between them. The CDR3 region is CASSLGGGNQPQHF. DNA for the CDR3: TGTGCCAGCAGCCTCGGGGGTGGCAATCAGCCCCAGCATTTT.

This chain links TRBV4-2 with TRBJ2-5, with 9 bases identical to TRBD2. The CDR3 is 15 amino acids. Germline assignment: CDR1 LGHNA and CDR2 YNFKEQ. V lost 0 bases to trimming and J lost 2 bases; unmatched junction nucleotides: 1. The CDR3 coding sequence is TGTGCCAGCAGCCAAGAAACTAGCGGGCAAGAGACCCAGTACTTC. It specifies CASSQETSGQETQYF.

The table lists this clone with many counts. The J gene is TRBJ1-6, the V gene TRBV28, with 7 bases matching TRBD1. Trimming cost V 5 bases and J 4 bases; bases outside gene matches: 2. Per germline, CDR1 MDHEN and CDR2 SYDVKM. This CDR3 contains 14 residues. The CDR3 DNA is TGTGCCAGCAGTCCAGGGGGTTATAATTCACCCCTCCACTTT. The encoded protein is CASSPGGYNSPLHF.

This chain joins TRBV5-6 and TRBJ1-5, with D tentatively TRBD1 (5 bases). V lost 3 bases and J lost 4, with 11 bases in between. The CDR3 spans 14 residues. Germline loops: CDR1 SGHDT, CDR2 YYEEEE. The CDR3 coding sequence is TGTGCCAGCAGCTGGACGGGGGGAAATCAGCCCCAGCATTTT. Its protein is CASSWTGGNQPQHF.

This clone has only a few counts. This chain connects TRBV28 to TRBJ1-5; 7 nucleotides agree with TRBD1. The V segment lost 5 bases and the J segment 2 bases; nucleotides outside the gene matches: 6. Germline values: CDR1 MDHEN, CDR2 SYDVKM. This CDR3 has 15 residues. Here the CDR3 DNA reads TGTGCCAGCAGTCTCAGACAGGGCGGCAATCAGCCCCAGCATTTT. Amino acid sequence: CASSLRQGGNQPQHF. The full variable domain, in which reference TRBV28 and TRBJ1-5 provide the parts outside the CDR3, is DVKVTQSSRYLVKRTGEKVFLECVQDMDHENMFWYRQDPGLGLRLIYFSYDVKMKEKGDIPEGYSVSREKKERFSLILESASTNQTSMYLCASSLRQGGNQPQHFGDGTRLSIL.

The CDR3 protein is CASSQEPGGELFF. The CDR3 DNA reads TGCGCCAGCAGCCAAGAACCGGGCGGGGAGCTGTTTTTT. The chain is built from TRBV4-3 and TRBJ2-2; D unresolved. This CDR3 region has 13 residues. CDR1 is LGHNA and CDR2 is YSLEER in the germline V gene. Trimming removed 0 bases at V and 7 bases at J, with 6 bases between.

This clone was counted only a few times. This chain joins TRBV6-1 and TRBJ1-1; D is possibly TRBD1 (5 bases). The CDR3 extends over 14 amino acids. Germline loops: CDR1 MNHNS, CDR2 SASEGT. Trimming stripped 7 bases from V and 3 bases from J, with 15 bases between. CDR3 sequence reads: CASIETLGDTEAFF. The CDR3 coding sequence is TGTGCCAGCATCGAGACCCTAGGGGACACTGAAGCTTTCTTT.

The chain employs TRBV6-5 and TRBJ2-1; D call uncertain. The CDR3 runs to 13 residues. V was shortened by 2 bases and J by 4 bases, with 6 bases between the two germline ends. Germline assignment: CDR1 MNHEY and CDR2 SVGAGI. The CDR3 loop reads CASSYERYNEQFF. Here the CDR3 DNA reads TGTGCCAGCAGTTACGAACGGTACAATGAGCAGTTCTTC.

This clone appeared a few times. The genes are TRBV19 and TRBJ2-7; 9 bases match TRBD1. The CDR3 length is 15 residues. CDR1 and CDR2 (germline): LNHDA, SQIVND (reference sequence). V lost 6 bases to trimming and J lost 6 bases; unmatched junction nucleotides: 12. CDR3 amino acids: CASRQTAGQGFEQYF. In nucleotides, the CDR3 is TGTGCCAGTAGGCAGACCGCGGGACAGGGCTTCGAGCAGTACTTC.

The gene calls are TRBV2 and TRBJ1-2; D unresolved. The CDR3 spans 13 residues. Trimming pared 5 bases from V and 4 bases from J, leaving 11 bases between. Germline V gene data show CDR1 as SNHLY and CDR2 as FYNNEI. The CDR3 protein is CASSLTTFYGYTF. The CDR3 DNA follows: TGTGCCAGCAGTCTGACGACTTTCTATGGCTACACCTTC.

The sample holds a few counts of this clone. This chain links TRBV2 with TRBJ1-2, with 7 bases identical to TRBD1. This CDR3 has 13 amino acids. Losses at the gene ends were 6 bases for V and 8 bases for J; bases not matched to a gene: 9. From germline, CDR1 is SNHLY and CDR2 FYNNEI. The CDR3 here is CASRAWDRVGYTF. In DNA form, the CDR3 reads TGTGCCAGCAGGGCCTGGGACAGAGTCGGCTACACCTTC.

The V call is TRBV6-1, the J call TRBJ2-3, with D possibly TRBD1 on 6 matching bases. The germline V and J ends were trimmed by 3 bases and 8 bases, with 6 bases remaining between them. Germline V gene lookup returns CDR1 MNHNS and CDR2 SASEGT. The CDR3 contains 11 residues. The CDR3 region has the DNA TGTGCCAGCAGTGAGGGGGCTACGCAGTATTTT. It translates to CASSEGATQYF.

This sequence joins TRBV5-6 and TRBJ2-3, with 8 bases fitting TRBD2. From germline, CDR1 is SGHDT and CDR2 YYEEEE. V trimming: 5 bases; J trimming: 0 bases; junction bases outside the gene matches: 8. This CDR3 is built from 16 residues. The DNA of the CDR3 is TGTGCCAGCAGGCCGGGGGGGCTCAGGAGCACAGATACGCAGTATTTT. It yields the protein CASRPGGLRSTDTQYF.

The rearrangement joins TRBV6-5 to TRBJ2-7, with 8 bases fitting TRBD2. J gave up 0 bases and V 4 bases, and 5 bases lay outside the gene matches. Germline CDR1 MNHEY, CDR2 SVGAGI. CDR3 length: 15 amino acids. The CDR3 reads CASSSSGGPSYEQYV. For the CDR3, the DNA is TGTGCCAGCAGTTCGAGCGGGGGACCCTCCTACGAGCAGTACGTC.

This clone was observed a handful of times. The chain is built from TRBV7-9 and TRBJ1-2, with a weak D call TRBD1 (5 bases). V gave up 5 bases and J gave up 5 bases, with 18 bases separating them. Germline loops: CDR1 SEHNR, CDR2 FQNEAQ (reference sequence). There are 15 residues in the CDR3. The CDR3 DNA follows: TGTGCCAGCAGCCGTGCCTCGCAGGGAGGATATGGCTACACCTTC. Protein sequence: CASSRASQGGYGYTF.

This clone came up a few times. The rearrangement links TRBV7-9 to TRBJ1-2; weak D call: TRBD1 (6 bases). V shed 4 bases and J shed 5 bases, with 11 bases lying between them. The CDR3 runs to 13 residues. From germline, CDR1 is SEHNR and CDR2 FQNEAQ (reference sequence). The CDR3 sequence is CASSSGAEYGYTF. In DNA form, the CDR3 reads TGTGCCAGCAGCTCAGGGGCAGAATATGGCTACACCTTC. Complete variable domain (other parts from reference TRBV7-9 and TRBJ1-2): DTGVSQNPRHKITKRGQNVTFRCDPISEHNRLYWYRQTLGQGPEFLTYFQNEAQLEKSRLLSDRFSAERPKGSFSTLEIQRTEQGDSAMYLCASSSGAEYGYTFGSGTRLTVV.

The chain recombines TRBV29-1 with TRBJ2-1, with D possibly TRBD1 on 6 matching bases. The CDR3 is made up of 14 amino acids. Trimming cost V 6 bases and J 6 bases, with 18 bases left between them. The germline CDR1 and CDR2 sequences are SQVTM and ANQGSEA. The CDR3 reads CSVDVGASLNEQFF. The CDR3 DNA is TGCAGCGTCGACGTGGGGGCGAGTCTCAATGAGCAGTTCTTC.